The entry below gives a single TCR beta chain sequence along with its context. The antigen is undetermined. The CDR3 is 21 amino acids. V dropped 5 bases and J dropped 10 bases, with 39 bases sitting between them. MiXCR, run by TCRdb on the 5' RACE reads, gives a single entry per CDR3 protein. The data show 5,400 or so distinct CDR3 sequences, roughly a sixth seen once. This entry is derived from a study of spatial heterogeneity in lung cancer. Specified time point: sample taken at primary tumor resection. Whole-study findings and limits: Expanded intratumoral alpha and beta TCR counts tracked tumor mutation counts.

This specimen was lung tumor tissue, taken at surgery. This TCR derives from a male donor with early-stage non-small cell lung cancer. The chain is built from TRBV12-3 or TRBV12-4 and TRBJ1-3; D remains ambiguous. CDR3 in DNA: TGTGCCAGCAGTGGGCCTCTCGGACGCACGGATGCTTTTGCCCCGGCTGGTACCATATATTTT. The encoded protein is CASSGPLGRTDAFAPAGTIYF.